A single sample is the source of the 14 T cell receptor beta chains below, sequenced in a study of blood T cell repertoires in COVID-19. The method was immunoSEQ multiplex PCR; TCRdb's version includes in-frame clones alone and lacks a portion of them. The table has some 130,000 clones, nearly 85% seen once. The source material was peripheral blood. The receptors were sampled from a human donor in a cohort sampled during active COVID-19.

CDR3 residues: CASSPGRATDTQYF. CDR3 DNA sequence: TGTGCCAGCAGCCCGGGTAGAGCCACAGATACGCAGTATTTT. The chain employs TRBV11-3 and TRBJ2-3; D is unresolved. Germline V lookup: CDR1 SGHNT, CDR2 YENEEA. The CDR3 covers 14 residues. Trimming pared 5 bases from V and 2 bases from J, leaving 11 bases between.

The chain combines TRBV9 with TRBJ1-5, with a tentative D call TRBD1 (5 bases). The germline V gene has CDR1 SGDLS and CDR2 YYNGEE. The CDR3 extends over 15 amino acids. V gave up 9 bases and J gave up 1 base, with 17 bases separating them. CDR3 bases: TGTGCCAATTACCTCCCTAGACAGAGCAATCAGCCCCAGCATTTT. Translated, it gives CANYLPRQSNQPQHF.

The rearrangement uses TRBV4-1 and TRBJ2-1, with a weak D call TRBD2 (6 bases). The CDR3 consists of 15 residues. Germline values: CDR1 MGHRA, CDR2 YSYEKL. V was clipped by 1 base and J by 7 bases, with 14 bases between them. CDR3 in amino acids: CASSQGFRGWNEQFF. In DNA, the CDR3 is TGCGCCAGCAGCCAAGGCTTCCGGGGGTGGAATGAGCAGTTCTTC.

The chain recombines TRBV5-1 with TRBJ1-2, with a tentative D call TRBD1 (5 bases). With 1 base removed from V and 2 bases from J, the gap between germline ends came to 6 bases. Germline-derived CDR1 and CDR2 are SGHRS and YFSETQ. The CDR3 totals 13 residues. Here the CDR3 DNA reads TGCGCCAGCAGCTTGTCAGGGAACTATGGCTACACCTTC. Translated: CASSLSGNYGYTF. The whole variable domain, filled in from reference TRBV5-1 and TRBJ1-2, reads KAGVTQTPRYLIKTRGQQVTLSCSPISGHRSVSWYQQTPGQGLQFLFEYFSETQRNKGNFPGRFSGRQFSNSRSEMNVSTLELGDSALYLCASSLSGNYGYTFGSGTRLTVV.

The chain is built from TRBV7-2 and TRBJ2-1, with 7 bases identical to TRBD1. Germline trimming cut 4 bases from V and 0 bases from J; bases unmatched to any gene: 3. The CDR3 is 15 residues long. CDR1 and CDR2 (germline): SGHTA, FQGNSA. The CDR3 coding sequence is TGTGCCAGCAGCTCGGGACAGAGCTCCTACAATGAGCAGTTCTTC. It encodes CASSSGQSSYNEQFF. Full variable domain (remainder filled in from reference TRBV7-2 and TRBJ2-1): GAGVSQSPSNKVTEKGKDVELRCDPISGHTALYWYRQSLGQGLEFLIYFQGNSAPDKSGLPSDRFSAERTGGSVSTLTIQRTQQEDSAVYLCASSSGQSSYNEQFFGPGTRLTVL.

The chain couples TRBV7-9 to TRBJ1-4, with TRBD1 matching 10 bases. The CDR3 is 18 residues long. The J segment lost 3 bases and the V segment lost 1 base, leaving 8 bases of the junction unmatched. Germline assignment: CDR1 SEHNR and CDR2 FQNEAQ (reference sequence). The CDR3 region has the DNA TGTGCCAGCAGCTTAGGACAGGGGGCGGTTTGGGCTAATGAAAAACTGTTTTTT. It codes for CASSLGQGAVWANEKLFF.

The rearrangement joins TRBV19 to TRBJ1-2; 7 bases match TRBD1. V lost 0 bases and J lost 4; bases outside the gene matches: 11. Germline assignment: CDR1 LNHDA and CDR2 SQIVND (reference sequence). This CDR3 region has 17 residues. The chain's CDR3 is CASSIDRDSRTSYGYTF. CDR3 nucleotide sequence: TGTGCCAGTAGTATAGATAGGGACAGCCGAACCTCCTATGGCTACACCTTC.

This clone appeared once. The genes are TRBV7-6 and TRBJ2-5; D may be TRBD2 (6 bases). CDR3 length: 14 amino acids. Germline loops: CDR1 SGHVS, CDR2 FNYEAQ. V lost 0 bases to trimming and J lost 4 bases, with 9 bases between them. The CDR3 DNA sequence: TGTGCCAGCAGCTTAGCGGGGGGTGGAGAGACCCAGTACTTC. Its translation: CASSLAGGGETQYF.

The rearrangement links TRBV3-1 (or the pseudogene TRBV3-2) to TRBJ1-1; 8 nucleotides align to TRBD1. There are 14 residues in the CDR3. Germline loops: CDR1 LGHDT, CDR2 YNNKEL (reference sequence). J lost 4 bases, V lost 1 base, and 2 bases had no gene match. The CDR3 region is CASSQATGGTEAFF. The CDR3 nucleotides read TGTGCCAGCAGCCAAGCTACAGGGGGCACTGAAGCTTTCTTT.

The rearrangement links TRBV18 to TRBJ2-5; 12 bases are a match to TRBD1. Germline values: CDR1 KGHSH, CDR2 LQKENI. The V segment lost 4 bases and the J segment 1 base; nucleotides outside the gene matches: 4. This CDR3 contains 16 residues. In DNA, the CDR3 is TGTGCCAGCTCACTTCCGGGACAGGGGGCCCAAGAGACCCAGTACTTC. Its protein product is CASSLPGQGAQETQYF.

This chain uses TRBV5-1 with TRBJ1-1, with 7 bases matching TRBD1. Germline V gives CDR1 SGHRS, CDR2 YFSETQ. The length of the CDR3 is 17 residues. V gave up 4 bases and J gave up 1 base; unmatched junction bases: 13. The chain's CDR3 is CASSKRPKGAANTEAFF. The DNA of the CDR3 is TGCGCCAGCAGCAAGCGCCCTAAGGGGGCGGCGAACACTGAAGCTTTCTTT.

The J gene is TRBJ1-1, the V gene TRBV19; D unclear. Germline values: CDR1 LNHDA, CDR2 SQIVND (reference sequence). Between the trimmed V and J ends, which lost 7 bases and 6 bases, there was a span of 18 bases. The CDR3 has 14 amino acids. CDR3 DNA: TGTGCCAGTACCGACCCTAGTACCGGCGCTGAAGCTTTCTTT. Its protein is CASTDPSTGAEAFF.

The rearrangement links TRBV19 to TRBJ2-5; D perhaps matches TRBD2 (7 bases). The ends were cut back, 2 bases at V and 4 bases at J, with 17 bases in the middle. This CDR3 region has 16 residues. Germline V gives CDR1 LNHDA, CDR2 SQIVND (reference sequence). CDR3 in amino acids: CASSIQRGGGRETQYF. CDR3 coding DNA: TGTGCCAGTAGTATACAAAGAGGGGGGGGCCGAGAGACCCAGTACTTC.

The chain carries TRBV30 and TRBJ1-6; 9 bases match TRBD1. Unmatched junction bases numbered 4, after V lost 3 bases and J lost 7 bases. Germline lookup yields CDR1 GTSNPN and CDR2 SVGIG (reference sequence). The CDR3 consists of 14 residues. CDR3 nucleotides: TGTGCCTGGAGGTCCGGGACAGGGAATTCACCCCTCCACTTT. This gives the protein CAWRSGTGNSPLHF.